Included here is one T cell receptor beta chain sequence, with context. Which antigen it targets is not known. The record has no base qualities; no much larger clone is one base away. The germline V gene provides CDR1 SNHLY and CDR2 FYNNEI. The V end loses 3 bases and the J end loses 5 bases, and a stretch of 4 bases separates them. Including the terminal cysteine and phenylalanine, the CDR3 comprises 11 residues. Just the 33-base CDR3 DNA is kept, in frame starting at base 1. The data were taken from a study of human T cells and chemical hapten exposure (dated by TCRdb to about 2021). Describing the broader study: The libraries were sequenced as a pool, and the TCR yield per sample differed mostly because of small variations in library volumes within the pool. Peripheral blood TCR repertoire changes were tracked in vivo in alopecia patients during primary and secondary sensitization to the hapten diphenylcyclopropenone (DPC). Both TCR alpha and TCR beta chains were sequenced from each blood RNA sample. What the research found in general, with its limitations: DPC sensitization did not change how many TCRs were above 1 in 1000 frequency, and no evidence was found of alterations in global repertoire structure. Repeated subsampling changed both the strength of the expansion versus patch-test correlation and the threshold at which that correlation became significant.

The receptor library was made with RACE. The reads were generated on a NextSeq 500. During library preparation, unique molecular identifiers were attached to individual cDNA molecules so that TCRs could be counted in a quantitative, reproducible way. Concerning the study's data processing: A median of around 100,000 TCRs per sample was observed, with a range of about 23,224 to 750,000. The Decombinator software suite was used to annotate the V, J and CDR3 of the TCR reads. To make PS versus PT1 abundance plots, every sample was subsampled to the same number of TCRs (28,000). Expanded TCRs were defined as absent before sensitization and observed at least eight times at the 2-week time point. The public sequencing data were trimmed at Q25 with fastp and processed into clonotypes with MiXCR by TCRdb, which kept only in-frame beta chains. Every distinct CDR3 protein forms one entry, paired with its most common genes and DNA. TCRdb assigned the V and J calls; the authors' analysis was not used. Within this sample are approximately 34,000 distinct CDR3 sequences, with about 5.5% of them counted one time only. The ten largest account for roughly 13% of the sample.

The time point label for this specimen denotes: healthy volunteer bleed at 6 weeks. Total RNA was isolated from unfractionated whole blood collected in Tempus Blood RNA tubes. Roughly five healthy volunteers were used as TCR sequencing controls and were bled at day 0, 2 weeks and 6 weeks. This sequence was found in a human donor in good health. Some clones in this sample may be carry-over from other donors' samples. The source material was whole blood. In this chain, TRBV2 is recombined with TRBJ2-5; no D gene call is confident. The CDR3 corresponds to CASSDGETQYF. The bases are TGTGCCAGCAGTGACGGGGAGACCCAGTACTTC.